The text below deals with one T cell receptor (beta chain). Its cognate antigen is unknown. CDR1 and CDR2 from the germline V gene are LNHDA and SQIVND (reference sequence). Trimming at V came to 3 bases and at J to 2 bases, leaving 7 bases not matched to a gene. This CDR3 has 17 residues. The sample belongs to a study of cytomegalovirus exposure and HLA in healthy donors. Points from the study as a whole: Further analysis, carried out later, found HLA-associated TCR beta chains more clonally expanded than equally common other chains. Later work associated 16,951 TCR beta sequences with HLA alleles at 0.05 false discovery rate. Later analysis demonstrated an association between a missense DCLRE1C variant and TCR beta V- and J-gene trimming. Reported findings show TCR beta sequences accurately forecast HLA-A and HLA-B alleles in most subjects.

PCR amplification relied on 60 Vbeta primers (plus 13 Jbeta primers). Sequencing used immunoSEQ multiplex PCR; TCRdb keeps in-frame clones, though not all of them. This table has roughly 190,000 clones, 75% to 90% appearing once. The sample taken for sequencing was PBMCs. J is TRBJ1-3 and V is TRBV19; 10 positions agree with TRBD1. This sequence was found in a man in his forties in good health and CMV-seropositive. CDR3 region: CASSMRTGTGAGNTIYF. The DNA of the CDR3 is TGTGCCAGTAGTATGCGAACGGGGACAGGGGCTGGAAACACCATATATTTT.